A selection of T cell receptor beta chains follows, all from one sample in a study of OX40 agonist ivuxolimab in advanced cancers. TCRdb's copy holds only in-frame clones and misses some; the assay was immunoSEQ multiplex PCR. Here the sample spans around 34,000 clones, roughly 80% being singletons. The sequencing used CD4+ or CD8+ T cells sorted from blood, collected in a trial of the OX40 agonist ivuxolimab. The receptor source for this set is an adult with an advanced solid tumor such as melanoma, head and neck, liver or kidney cancer. Both conserved end residues are part of each CDR3. Each record gives: V gene, D gene, clone size, J gene, CDR3 protein, CDR3 DNA. D genes are given only for firm matches. Part of the rows lack a size; the others show once, few, many or a class for expanded clones.

v_gene: TRBV4-1
d_gene: -
abundance: -
j_gene: TRBJ1-4
CDR3aa: CASSQRLGWDNEKLFF
CDR3nt: TGCGCCAGCAGCCAGCGTCTAGGGTGGGATAATGAAAAACTGTTTTTT

v_gene: TRBV5-6
d_gene: -
abundance: once
j_gene: TRBJ1-1
CDR3aa: CASSLAWGDTEAFF
CDR3nt: TGTGCCAGCAGCTTGGCTTGGGGCGACACTGAAGCTTTCTTT

v_gene: TRBV5-4
d_gene: -
abundance: -
j_gene: TRBJ1-3
CDR3aa: CASSQVDADSGNTIYF
CDR3nt: TGTGCCAGCAGCCAAGTGGACGCAGACTCTGGAAACACCATATATTTT

v_gene: TRBV30
d_gene: TRBD1
abundance: once
j_gene: TRBJ1-1
CDR3aa: CAWSTGGGTEAFF
CDR3nt: TGTGCCTGGAGTACAGGGGGAGGCACTGAAGCTTTCTTT

v_gene: TRBV15
d_gene: -
abundance: -
j_gene: TRBJ1-1
CDR3aa: CATSREVNTEAFF
CDR3nt: TGTGCCACCAGCAGAGAGGTAAACACTGAAGCTTTCTTT

v_gene: TRBV4-1
d_gene: -
abundance: -
j_gene: TRBJ2-1
CDR3aa: CASGGDEQFF
CDR3nt: TGCGCCAGCGGGGGCGATGAGCAGTTCTTC

v_gene: TRBV4-1
d_gene: -
abundance: -
j_gene: TRBJ1-5
CDR3aa: CASSQGLVNSNQPQHF
CDR3nt: TGCGCCAGCAGCCAAGGTCTGGTTAATAGCAATCAGCCCCAGCATTTT

v_gene: TRBV28
d_gene: TRBD2
abundance: once
j_gene: TRBJ2-3
CDR3aa: CASSPIAGGSTDTQYF
CDR3nt: TGTGCCAGCAGTCCTATAGCGGGAGGCAGCACAGATACGCAGTATTTT

v_gene: TRBV27
d_gene: -
abundance: -
j_gene: TRBJ1-1
CDR3aa: CATWGDDREAFF
CDR3nt: TGTGCCACCTGGGGGGATGACAGGGAAGCTTTCTTT

v_gene: TRBV27
d_gene: TRBD1
abundance: -
j_gene: TRBJ1-1
CDR3aa: CASSPTGQGFYTEAFF
CDR3nt: TGTGCCAGCAGTCCGACGGGACAGGGATTTTACACTGAAGCTTTCTTT

v_gene: TRBV4-2
d_gene: -
abundance: once
j_gene: TRBJ1-5
CDR3aa: CASSQVTSNQPQHF
CDR3nt: TGTGCCAGCAGCCAAGTAACTAGCAATCAGCCCCAGCATTTT

v_gene: TRBV4-1
d_gene: TRBD2
abundance: -
j_gene: TRBJ2-2
CDR3aa: CASSQDGGRGSGELFF
CDR3nt: TGCGCCAGCAGCCAAGATGGCGGGAGAGGGTCCGGGGAGCTGTTTTTT

v_gene: TRBV6-1
d_gene: TRBD1
abundance: -
j_gene: TRBJ1-3
CDR3aa: CASSNPTGGWSTIYF
CDR3nt: TGTGCCAGCAGTAACCCGACAGGGGGATGGTCCACCATATATTTT

v_gene: TRBV6-6
d_gene: TRBD1
abundance: -
j_gene: TRBJ1-5
CDR3aa: CASSYLGQVGNQPQHF
CDR3nt: TGTGCCAGCAGTTACCTAGGACAGGTTGGCAATCAGCCCCAGCATTTT

v_gene: TRBV6-1
d_gene: TRBD1
abundance: -
j_gene: TRBJ2-7
CDR3aa: CASSRQGNEQYF
CDR3nt: TGTGCCAGCAGTCGACAGGGGAACGAGCAGTACTTC

v_gene: TRBV7-9
d_gene: -
abundance: once
j_gene: TRBJ2-7
CDR3aa: CASSLAVRYEQYF
CDR3nt: TGTGCCAGCAGCTTAGCGGTCCGCTACGAGCAGTACTTC

v_gene: TRBV19
d_gene: TRBD1
abundance: -
j_gene: TRBJ2-7
CDR3aa: CASSITGQGAYEQYF
CDR3nt: TGTGCCAGTAGTATAACGGGACAGGGGGCTTACGAGCAGTACTTC